Presented here are 3 T cell receptor beta chains from one specimen sequenced in a study of blood T cell repertoires in COVID-19. The data were produced by immunoSEQ multiplex PCR, yet TCRdb's version contains in-frame clones alone and is incomplete. This table has 490,000 or so clones, roughly 90% appearing once. The sample consisted of PBMCs or T cells enriched from blood (not recorded which). These receptors were taken from a woman aged 40 to 50 who had recovered from COVID-19.

This clone came up a few times. The rearrangement links TRBV15 to TRBJ1-2, with 12 bases fitting TRBD1. The length of the CDR3 is 15 residues. V dropped 3 bases and J dropped 5; count of bases not matched to a gene: 4. Looked up from germline, CDR1 is LNHNV and CDR2 is YYDKDF (reference sequence). The CDR3 DNA reads TGTGCCACCAGCAGGGCGGGACAGGGGGCTTATGGCTACACCTTC. As protein: CATSRAGQGAYGYTF.

The chain recombines TRBV9 with TRBJ2-3; D gene ambiguous. Trimming stripped 4 bases from V and 3 bases from J, with 9 bases between. CDR1 is SGDLS and CDR2 is YYNGEE in the germline V gene. This CDR3 has 13 residues. The CDR3 DNA reads TGTGCCAGCAGCCACAACCCTACAGATACGCAGTATTTT. This encodes CASSHNPTDTQYF.

The chain combines TRBV25-1 with TRBJ2-2; D remains ambiguous. Per germline, CDR1 MGHDK and CDR2 SYGVNS. Trimming stripped 1 base from V and 5 bases from J, with 11 bases between. The CDR3 loop spans 15 amino acids. CDR3 protein: CASSESGLRTGELFF. Here the CDR3 DNA reads TGTGCCAGCAGTGAATCCGGGTTAAGGACCGGGGAGCTGTTTTTT.